The 21 T cell receptor beta chains listed next were all sequenced from one sample in a study of blood T cell repertoires in COVID-19. Clones were read by immunoSEQ multiplex PCR, and TCRdb kept only the in-frame ones, dropping some. The sample has tens of thousands of clones, 78% seen once. Sample: peripheral blood. The receptor set was obtained from a human donor in a cohort sampled during active COVID-19.

J is TRBJ1-5 and V is TRBV30, with D tentatively TRBD1 (6 bases). V lost 2 bases, J lost 5 bases, and 13 bases lay in between. Germline loops: CDR1 GTSNPN, CDR2 SVGIG (reference sequence). The CDR3 is made up of 14 amino acids. The CDR3 here is CAWSLSGVYQPQHF. The DNA for the CDR3 is TGTGCCTGGAGTCTTTCAGGGGTTTATCAGCCCCAGCATTTT.

This clone was seen only a few times. The gene calls are TRBV27 and TRBJ2-6; D is perhaps TRBD1 (5 bases). Germline V gene sequence: CDR1 MNHEY, CDR2 SMNVEV (reference sequence). The V and J ends lost 5 bases and 2 bases respectively, with 7 bases between them. The CDR3 is made up of 14 amino acids. As DNA, the CDR3 is TGTGCCAGCAGTGACAGTCCTGGGGCCAACGTCCTGACTTTC. This translates into CASSDSPGANVLTF.

This clone was found a few times. The chain links TRBV28 to TRBJ2-2; TRBD1 matches at 9 bases. Per germline, CDR1 MDHEN and CDR2 SYDVKM. V gave up 6 bases and J gave up 5 bases; unmatched junction bases: 7. The CDR3 runs 15 residues. The CDR3 DNA follows: TGTGCCAGCAGGGAACAGGGGGCACGGACCGGGGAGCTGTTTTTT. Its protein product is CASREQGARTGELFF.

This chain joins TRBV28 and TRBJ2-7, with 10 bases matching TRBD1. The V and J ends lost 5 bases and 4 bases, in that order; junction bases with no gene match: 5. The V gene's germline CDR1 is MDHEN and CDR2 SYDVKM. The CDR3 length is 14 residues. Here the CDR3 reads CASSRQGARYEQYF. In DNA, the CDR3 is TGTGCCAGCAGTCGACAGGGGGCGCGGTACGAGCAGTACTTC.

The chain employs TRBV7-8 and TRBJ2-7; 8 nucleotides line up with TRBD2. CDR3 length equals 16 residues. CDR1 and CDR2 from the germline V gene are SGHVS and FQNEAQ. V shed 1 base, J shed 4 bases, and the junction held 9 bases outside the gene matches. This CDR3 is CASSLESGTRGYEQYF. Written as DNA, the CDR3 is TGTGCCAGCAGCTTAGAGAGCGGGACTAGAGGTTACGAGCAGTACTTC.

This CDR3 is CASSMGPNTEAFF. The CDR3 nucleotides are TGTGCCAGTAGTATGGGGCCGAACACTGAAGCTTTCTTT. The rearrangement joins TRBV19 to TRBJ1-1; D is possibly TRBD1 (5 bases). Germline CDR1 LNHDA, CDR2 SQIVND (reference sequence). The CDR3 has 13 amino acids. Trimming pared 3 bases from V and 1 base from J, leaving 6 bases between.

This clone was counted a few times. The chain couples TRBV27 to TRBJ2-7, with 8 bases fitting TRBD2. CDR1 MNHEY and CDR2 SMNVEV come from the germline V gene (reference sequence). This CDR3 comprises 14 residues. The trim removed 4 bases at V and 5 bases at J, leaving 7 bases unmatched. The CDR3 DNA is TGTGCCAGCAGTTACAGGGCGGGACTAGACGAGCAGTACTTC. This translates into CASSYRAGLDEQYF.

The rearrangement joins TRBV27 to TRBJ1-5; D ambiguous. The CDR3 consists of 12 residues. Germline V gene lookup returns CDR1 MNHEY and CDR2 SMNVEV (reference sequence). V lost 5 bases, J lost 4 bases, and 6 bases lay in between. The CDR3 loop is CASSHANQPQHF. As DNA, the CDR3 is TGTGCCAGCAGTCACGCGAATCAGCCCCAGCATTTT.

In this sample, this clone turned up a few times. V is TRBV12-3 or TRBV12-4 and J is TRBJ2-7, with TRBD2 matching over 8 bases. The CDR3 has 13 amino acids. Trimming at V came to 2 bases and at J to 5 bases, leaving 2 bases not matched to a gene. This CDR3 reads CASSLTSGNEQYF. The CDR3 DNA reads TGTGCCAGCAGTTTAACTAGCGGTAACGAGCAGTACTTC.

The gene calls are TRBV5-1 and TRBJ1-4; 7 bases line up with TRBD1. The V gene's germline CDR1 is SGHRS and CDR2 YFSETQ. The V and J ends lost 0 bases and 5 bases, in that order; junction bases with no gene match: 7. This CDR3 contains 16 residues. CDR3: CASSLESRGRNEKLFF. CDR3 bases: TGCGCCAGCAGCTTGGAATCCAGGGGGAGGAATGAAAAACTGTTTTTT.

This clone is categorized as medium-sized. V is TRBV5-6 and J is TRBJ2-3; 9 bases are a match to TRBD2. The CDR3 is 18 residues long. V dropped 0 bases and J dropped 0; count of bases not matched to a gene: 8. Germline CDR1 reads SGHDT; CDR2 reads YYEEEE. CDR3 in amino acids: CASSLDAGGPWSTDTQYF. CDR3 bases: TGTGCCAGCAGCTTGGACGCGGGGGGGCCCTGGAGCACAGATACGCAGTATTTT.

This chain links TRBV2 with TRBJ2-5, with D perhaps TRBD2 (6 bases). This CDR3 comprises 14 residues. The germline gives CDR1 SNHLY, CDR2 FYNNEI. V was shortened by 3 bases and J by 4 bases, with 12 bases between the two germline ends. The CDR3 region has the DNA TGTGCCAGCAGTGAGGACCTGGGGGGAGAGACCCAGTACTTC. Amino acids: CASSEDLGGETQYF.

This rearrangement joins TRBV4-3 to TRBJ1-6, with 7 nucleotides matching TRBD1. The V and J ends lost 0 bases and 7 bases, in that order; junction bases with no gene match: 0. Germline CDR1 reads LGHNA; CDR2 reads YSLEER. This CDR3 is 14 amino acids long. CDR3 in DNA: TGCGCCAGCAGCCAAGAGACAGGGAATTCACCCCTCCACTTT. It encodes CASSQETGNSPLHF.

The rearrangement joins TRBV2 to TRBJ2-3; TRBD1 matches 11 bases. The length of the CDR3 is 16 residues. CDR1 SNHLY and CDR2 FYNNEI come from the germline V gene. The trim removed 7 bases at V and 3 bases at J, leaving 9 bases unmatched. The CDR3 loop reads CASTPRDRGWTDTQYF. CDR3 coding DNA: TGTGCCAGCACCCCACGGGACAGGGGGTGGACAGATACGCAGTATTTT.

The CDR3 region is CASSLSVAGSYEQYF. In DNA, the CDR3 is TGTGCCAGCAGTTTATCTGTGGCAGGTTCCTACGAGCAGTACTTC. This chain joins TRBV28 and TRBJ2-7, with D unresolved. V was shortened by 1 base and J by 1 base, with 11 bases between the two germline ends. Germline values: CDR1 MDHEN, CDR2 SYDVKM. The length of the CDR3 is 15 residues.

This rearrangement joins TRBV7-2 to TRBJ1-1; no clear D. The V gene's germline CDR1 is SGHTA and CDR2 FQGNSA. The length of the CDR3 is 13 residues. V lost 5 bases to trimming and J lost 3 bases, with 10 bases between them. The DNA of the CDR3 is TGTGCCAGCAGCCACCCGGGATACACTGAAGCTTTCTTT. This codes for CASSHPGYTEAFF.

The chain couples TRBV7-9 to TRBJ2-5, with 16 nucleotides matching TRBD2. Per germline, CDR1 SEHNR and CDR2 FQNEAQ (reference sequence). The CDR3 consists of 16 residues. With V trimmed by 5 bases and J by 3 bases, 3 bases remained unmatched. The CDR3 sequence is CASSMGLAGGKETQYF. As DNA, the CDR3 is TGTGCCAGCAGCATGGGACTAGCGGGGGGGAAAGAGACCCAGTACTTC.

This chain connects TRBV5-6 to TRBJ2-7; TRBD2 agrees at 9 bases. Germline CDR1 is SGHDT and CDR2 is YYEEEE. The trim removed 0 bases at V and 5 bases at J, leaving 6 bases unmatched. The CDR3 loop spans 15 amino acids. CDR3 sequence: CASSLAVVAGDEQYF. In DNA form, the CDR3 reads TGTGCCAGCAGCTTGGCCGTGGTAGCGGGAGACGAGCAGTACTTC.

In its sample, this clone was seen a few times. The chain employs TRBV7-9 and TRBJ2-1, with 8 bases fitting TRBD2. The CDR3 has 15 amino acids. Per the germline V gene, CDR1 is SEHNR and CDR2 is FQNEAQ (reference sequence). Trimming took 4 bases from V and 5 from J; bases not matched to a gene: 7. The DNA of the CDR3 is TGTGCCAGCAGCTCAGGGACTAGTGTGAACAATGAGCAGTTCTTC. It translates to CASSSGTSVNNEQFF. The full variable domain, its missing parts supplied by reference TRBV7-9 and TRBJ2-1, is DTGVSQNPRHKITKRGQNVTFRCDPISEHNRLYWYRQTLGQGPEFLTYFQNEAQLEKSRLLSDRFSAERPKGSFSTLEIQRTEQGDSAMYLCASSSGTSVNNEQFFGPGTRLTVL.

The V and J genes are TRBV21-1 and TRBJ2-7; TRBD2 reflects the table's D call only, with no check against the DNA. TRBV21-1 is a documented pseudogene. The CDR3 extends over 18 amino acids. The CDR3 protein is CASSKGASGRSSSYEQYF. DNA of the CDR3: TGTGCCAGCAGCAAAGGGGCTAGCGGGAGAAGCTCATCGTACGAGCAGTACTTC.

This clone turned up a few times. The rearrangement links TRBV7-9 to TRBJ1-3; possible D gene TRBD1, 5 bases. Germline CDR1 reads SEHNR; CDR2 reads FQNEAQ (reference sequence). The V gene lost 2 bases and the J gene lost 1 base, with 9 bases spanning the gap. This CDR3 region has 15 residues. The CDR3 sequence: CASSLTGTSGNTIYF. CDR3 coding DNA: TGTGCCAGCAGCTTAACGGGGACTTCTGGAAACACCATATATTTT.